One and the same sample provided the 3 T cell receptor beta chains below, sequenced in a study of cytomegalovirus exposure and HLA in healthy donors. The PCR had 60 Vbeta and 13 Jbeta primers. The method was immunoSEQ multiplex PCR; TCRdb's version includes in-frame clones alone and lacks a portion of them. The sample has tens of thousands of clones; approximately 70% are singletons. Sequenced: PBMCs. Receptors were obtained from a middle-aged man in good health and CMV-seropositive.

This sequence joins TRBV6-5 and TRBJ2-7; TRBD1 aligns across 8 bases. From germline, CDR1 is MNHEY and CDR2 SVGAGI. J gave up 1 base and V 6 bases, and 8 bases lay outside the gene matches. The CDR3 is 15 residues long. The chain's CDR3 is CASRPAGGRSYEQYF. DNA for the CDR3: TGTGCCAGCAGACCCGCAGGGGGCCGGTCCTACGAGCAGTACTTC.

CDR3 coding DNA: TGTGCCAGCAGGAAGACAGGGGGCGTTTACGAGCAGTACTTC. Protein product: CASRKTGGVYEQYF. This chain uses TRBV27 with TRBJ2-7; TRBD1 matches 10 bases. V shed 6 bases and J 4 bases; nucleotides not matched to a gene: 6. In germline, CDR1 is MNHEY, CDR2 SMNVEV (reference sequence). CDR3 size: 14 residues.

V and J are TRBV5-6 and TRBJ2-5; a weak D match, TRBD1 (6 bases). This CDR3 spans 15 amino acids. With 4 bases removed from V and 1 base from J, the gap between germline ends came to 14 bases. Per germline, CDR1 SGHDT and CDR2 YYEEEE. The CDR3 spells CASSRTVASQETQYF. Here the CDR3 DNA reads TGTGCCAGCAGCAGGACAGTGGCGTCCCAAGAGACCCAGTACTTC.